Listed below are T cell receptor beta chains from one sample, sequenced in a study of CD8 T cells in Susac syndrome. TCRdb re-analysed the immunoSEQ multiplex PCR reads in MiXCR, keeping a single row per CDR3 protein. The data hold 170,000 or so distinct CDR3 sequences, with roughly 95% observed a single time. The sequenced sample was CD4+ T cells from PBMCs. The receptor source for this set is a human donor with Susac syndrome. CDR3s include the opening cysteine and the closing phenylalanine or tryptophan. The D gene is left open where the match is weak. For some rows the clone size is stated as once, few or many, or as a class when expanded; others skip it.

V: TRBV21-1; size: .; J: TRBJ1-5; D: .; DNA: TGTGCCAGCAGCAAAGGACAGCCCCAGCATTTT; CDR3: CASSKGQPQHF
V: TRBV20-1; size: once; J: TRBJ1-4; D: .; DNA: TGCAGTGCTAGAGAGCACTCAACTAATGAAAAACTGTTTTTT; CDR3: CSAREHSTNEKLFF
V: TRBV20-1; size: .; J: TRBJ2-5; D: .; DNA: TGCAGTGCTAGAATGGAGACCCAGTACTTC; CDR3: CSARMETQYF
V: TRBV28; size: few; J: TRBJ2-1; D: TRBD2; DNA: TGTGCCAGCAGTTCTTTAGCGGGAGGGGGGAATGAGCAGTTCTTC; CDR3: CASSSLAGGGNEQFF
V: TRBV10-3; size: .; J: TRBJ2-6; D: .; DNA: TGTGCCACCGGGGGCGGGGACGTCTCTGGGGCCAACGTCCTGACTTTC; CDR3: CATGGGDVSGANVLTF
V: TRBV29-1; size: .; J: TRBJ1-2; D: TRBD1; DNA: TGCAGCGCTGCAGGGGGTCCTAGGGGCTACACCTTC; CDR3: CSAAGGPRGYTF
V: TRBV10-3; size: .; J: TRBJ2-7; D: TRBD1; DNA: TGTGCCAGCGGGGACAGGGGATTCGAGCAGTACTTC; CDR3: CASGDRGFEQYF
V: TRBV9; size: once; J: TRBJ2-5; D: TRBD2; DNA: TGTGCCAGCAGCCAGGGACTAGCCGGAGAGACCCAGTACTTC; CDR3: CASSQGLAGETQYF
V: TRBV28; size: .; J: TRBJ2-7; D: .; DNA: TGTGCCAGCAGGAAGGGTCCGGCCTACGAGCAGTACTTC; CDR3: CASRKGPAYEQYF
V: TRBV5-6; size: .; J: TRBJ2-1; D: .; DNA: TGTGCCAGCAGCCACACCGGGACTTACTACAATGAGCAGTTCTTC; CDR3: CASSHTGTYYNEQFF
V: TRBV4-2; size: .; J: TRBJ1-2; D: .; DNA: TGTGCCAGCAGCCAAGACACACAGGGAACCTATGGCTACACCTTC; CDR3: CASSQDTQGTYGYTF
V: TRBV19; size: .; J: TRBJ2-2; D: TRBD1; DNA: TGTGCCAGTAGTGACAGGGGGCCGTATATTTTT; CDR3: CASSDRGPYIF
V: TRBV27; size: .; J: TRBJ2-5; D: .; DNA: TGTGCCAGCAGTTCGAAGCCGGAGACCCAGTACTTC; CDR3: CASSSKPETQYF
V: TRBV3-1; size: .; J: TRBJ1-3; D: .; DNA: TGTGCCAGCAGCCAGGATGGAAACACCATATATTTT; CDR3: CASSQDGNTIYF
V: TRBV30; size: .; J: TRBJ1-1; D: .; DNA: TGTGCCTGGAGTGGGTGGGATTTATTAGAAGCTTTCTTT; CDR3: CAWSGWDLLEAFF
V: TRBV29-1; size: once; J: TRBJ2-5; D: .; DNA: TGCAGCGTTGATGACGGGCCTACATTGGAGACCCAGTACTTC; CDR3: CSVDDGPTLETQYF
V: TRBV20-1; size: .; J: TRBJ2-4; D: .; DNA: TGCAGTGCTCCCAGTAGAGCGGTACTAGCCAAAAACATTCAGTACTTC; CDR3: CSAPSRAVLAKNIQYF
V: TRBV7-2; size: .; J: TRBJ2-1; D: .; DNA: TGTGCCAGCAGCCCAAGGACCCGGAGGTACAATGAGCAGTTCTTC; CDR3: CASSPRTRRYNEQFF
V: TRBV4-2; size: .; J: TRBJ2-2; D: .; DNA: TGCGCCAGCAGCCAAGATTTGGAGGACTGGCACACCGGGGAGCTGTTTTTT; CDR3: CASSQDLEDWHTGELFF
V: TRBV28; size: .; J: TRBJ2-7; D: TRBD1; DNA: TGTGCCAGCAGAGGGACAGGGGAAAACCTCTCCTACGAGCAGTACTTC; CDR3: CASRGTGENLSYEQYF
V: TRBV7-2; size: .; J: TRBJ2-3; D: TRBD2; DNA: TGTGCCAGCAGCCCTTGGACTAGAAGCACAGATACGCAGTATTTT; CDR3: CASSPWTRSTDTQYF
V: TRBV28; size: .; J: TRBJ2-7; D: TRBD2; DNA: TGTGCCAGCAGTCCATCTAGCGGCAGCTCCTACGAGCAGTACTTC; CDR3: CASSPSSGSSYEQYF
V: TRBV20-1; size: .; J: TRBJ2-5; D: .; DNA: TGCAGTGCTAAGAACCAAGAGACCCAGTACTTC; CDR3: CSAKNQETQYF
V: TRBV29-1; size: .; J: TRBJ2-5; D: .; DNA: TGCAGCGCAGACTATACCAAGAGCTCCCAGTACTTC; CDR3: CSADYTKSSQYF